This T cell receptor beta chain originates from a study of blood T cell repertoires in COVID-19. Study in general: Donors in the United States, Italy and Spain gave samples during acute or convalescent COVID-19. From T cells, B-cell-depleted T cells, or PBMCs came the material, which was cDNA or gDNA.

The sample holds one count of this clone. Authors' data handling: Nucleated cell number was recorded as an estimate derived from reference gene primer amplification. The table came from immunoSEQ multiplex PCR; TCRdb's copy has only in-frame clones and leaves some out. That table supplies the V and J calls and clone size; D and trimming were determined from the DNA. Of about 76,000 clones listed, 80% to 90% were seen once; the top ten hold more than 15%. The TCR was taken from a woman in her sixties or seventies with acute or convalescent COVID-19. Material: peripheral blood.

CDR3 amino acids: CASSEVGGSGNTEAFF. Here the CDR3 DNA reads TGTGCCAGCAGTGAAGTAGGGGGCAGTGGGAACACTGAAGCTTTCTTT. The chain combines TRBV2 with TRBJ1-1; 7 bases are shared with TRBD1. J gave up 1 base and V 1 base, and 6 bases lay outside the gene matches. Germline V gene data show CDR1 as SNHLY and CDR2 as FYNNEI. The CDR3 covers 16 residues.